In its sample, the clone carrying this T cell receptor beta chain was seen once. Its antigen is still unknown. Template material for TCR beta VDJ and CDR3 profiling consisted of genomic DNA. MiXCR, applied by TCRdb to the reads, yields one record per CDR3 protein. The sample holds about 160,000 distinct CDR3 sequences, about 70% seen once. Patients chosen for sequencing had shown CD8+CD57+ cell expansion by flow cytometry. This specimen comes from a study of CD8+CD57+ T cells in acquired aplastic anemia. General observations from the study: Patients versus controls showed no significant CD8+ Simpson's diversity difference.

V was shortened by 5 bases and J by 9 bases, with 11 bases between the two germline ends. Germline assignment: CDR1 SGHTA and CDR2 FQGTGA. This CDR3 spans 12 amino acids. This rearrangement joins TRBV7-3 to TRBJ1-5, with D uncertain. Sample: sorted CD4+, CD8+, or CD8+CD57+ T cells (not recorded which) from PBMCs. The sequence was collected from a human donor with aplastic anemia. The CDR3 is CASSPQTAPQHF. DNA for the CDR3: TGTGCCAGCAGCCCGCAGACCGCGCCCCAGCATTTT.